The text below deals with one T cell receptor (beta chain). The target antigen is unknown. This CDR3 is built from 15 residues. The ends were cut back, 4 bases at V and 3 bases at J, with 17 bases in the middle. Germline V gene data show CDR1 as SGHKS and CDR2 as YYEKEE (reference sequence). Assay used: immunoSEQ multiplex PCR; TCRdb lists only in-frame clones, some missing. The sample lists about 64,000 clones; roughly 80% were seen once. The data derive from a study of T cells in localized non-small cell lung cancer. Overall study results and limits: Within adjacent lung there appeared a median around 55 of the top 100 tumor clones. The study sequenced only one region of the tumor. As a result, intratumor heterogeneity could not be excluded and remains possible. Clonality of T cells reached its maximum in uninvolved adjacent lung, surpassing tumor. Elevated circulating T cell density in blood was associated with longer overall survival.

The receptor's source is a man aged 40 to 70 with stage II lung adenocarcinoma. The chain is built from TRBV5-5 and TRBJ2-7; maybe TRBD2 (5 bases). The source material was PBMCs, sampled before any cancer treatment. CDR3 DNA: TGTGCCAGCAGCCAGAGAGGGCCGGGTTTCTACGAGCAGTACTTC. The encoded protein is CASSQRGPGFYEQYF.